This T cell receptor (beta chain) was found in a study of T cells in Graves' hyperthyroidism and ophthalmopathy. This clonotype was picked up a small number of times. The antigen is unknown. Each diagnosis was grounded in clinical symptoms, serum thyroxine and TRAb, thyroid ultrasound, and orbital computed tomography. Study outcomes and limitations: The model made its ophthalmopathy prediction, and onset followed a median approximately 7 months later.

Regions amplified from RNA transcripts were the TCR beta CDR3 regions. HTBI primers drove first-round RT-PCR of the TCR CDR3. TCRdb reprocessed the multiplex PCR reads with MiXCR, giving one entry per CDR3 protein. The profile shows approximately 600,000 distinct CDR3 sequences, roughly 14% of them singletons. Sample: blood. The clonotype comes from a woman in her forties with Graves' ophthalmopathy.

The CDR3 sequence is CASSLWSSSGNTIYF. CDR3 coding DNA: TGTGCCAGCAGCTTATGGAGCAGCTCTGGAAACACCATATATTTT. This rearrangement joins TRBV11-1 to TRBJ1-3; D remains ambiguous. Trimming took off 2 bases at V and 0 bases at J, with 8 bases between the two ends. There are 15 residues in the CDR3. Germline V gene data show CDR1 as SGHAT and CDR2 as FQDESV (reference sequence).